These T cell receptor beta chains were read from a single sample in a study of blood T cell repertoires in COVID-19. The repertoire was sequenced with immunoSEQ multiplex PCR; TCRdb's copy has only in-frame clones and lacks some. The sample lists 45,000 to 50,000 clones, 70% to 90% occurring once. What was sequenced was peripheral blood. These receptors all come from a woman older than 75 with COVID-19, enrolled during active disease. The CDR3 runs from the conserved cysteine through the conserved F or W. The D gene is left open where the match is weak. Only some rows state a clone size, as once, few, many or a class for expanded clones.

TGTGCCAGCAGTTACGCCGGGGTGGACACTGAAGCTTTCTTT,CASSYAGVDTEAFF,TRBJ1-1,-,-,TRBV6-2/TRBV6-3
TGTGCCAGCAGGGCGGGAGGGACTCTCTACGAGCAGTACTTC,CASRAGGTLYEQYF,TRBJ2-7,TRBD2,few,TRBV7-2
TGTGCCAGCAGGACAGGGATGAACACTGAAGCTTTCTTT,CASRTGMNTEAFF,TRBJ1-1,TRBD1,-,TRBV5-6
TGTGCCAGTAGCCCTACTACAACTAACTATGGCTACACCTTC,CASSPTTTNYGYTF,TRBJ1-2,-,-,TRBV19
TGTGCCAGCAGTGTCCTGGGGAGTCAGTACTTC,CASSVLGSQYF,TRBJ2-7,-,-,TRBV25-1
TGTGCCAGCAGCCGGGACTCTCCTACAGGGGCTGGAAACACCATATATTTT,CASSRDSPTGAGNTIYF,TRBJ1-3,TRBD1,-,TRBV4-2
TGTGCCAGCAGTTCCCCACGACAGGTTGACCAGCCCCAGCATTTT,CASSSPRQVDQPQHF,TRBJ1-5,-,-,TRBV6-2/TRBV6-3
TGTGCCAGCAGCTTGAATCCGGAAACCGGGACAGGGTTGATGGAGACCCAGTACTTC,CASSLNPETGTGLMETQYF,TRBJ2-5,TRBD1,-,TRBV5-6
TGTGCCAGCTCCCTAAAGGGCGGGGACCAAGAGACCCAGTACTTC,CASSLKGGDQETQYF,TRBJ2-5,-,-,TRBV18
TGTGCCAGCACCGCAACCGGGACAGGGGAAGGAGCCCAGCATTTT,CASTATGTGEGAQHF,TRBJ1-5,TRBD1,-,TRBV19
TGTGCCAGCAGCTCTCCGGGACTAGGGTCCTACGAGCAGTACTTC,CASSSPGLGSYEQYF,TRBJ2-7,TRBD2,-,TRBV7-2
TGTGCCGCGTCCCCACAGGGAGATACGCAGTATTTT,CAASPQGDTQYF,TRBJ2-3,-,-,TRBV10-3
TGTGCCAGCAGCTTAAATAGCGTAGCGGGTTCCTACAATGAGCAGTTCTTC,CASSLNSVAGSYNEQFF,TRBJ2-1,TRBD2,-,TRBV7-3
TGTGCCAGCAGCTTAGGGTGGGGAGGCTACGAGCAGTACTTC,CASSLGWGGYEQYF,TRBJ2-7,-,-,TRBV7-2
TGTGCCAGCAGTTTAGCAGTCAGGGGCGGTGAAAAACTGTTTTTT,CASSLAVRGGEKLFF,TRBJ1-4,-,-,TRBV28
TGTGCCAGTAGTTCATTGACAGGTGGGACTGAAGCTTTCTTT,CASSSLTGGTEAFF,TRBJ1-1,-,-,TRBV19
TGTGCCAGCAGCTTAGGACAGGGGAGGCTCACAGATACGCAGTATTTT,CASSLGQGRLTDTQYF,TRBJ2-3,TRBD1,-,TRBV11-3
TGTGCCAGCAGTTTTTCCCCCGGTTTTAGCGGGTTCTTC,CASSFSPGFSGFF,TRBJ2-1,-,-,TRBV28
TGTGCCAGTAGTATTGGATCCAGGGGGCGGTTAACAGATACGCAGTATTTT,CASSIGSRGRLTDTQYF,TRBJ2-3,TRBD1,-,TRBV19
TGTGCCAGCAGCCCCACAGGGAACACTGAAGCTTTCTTT,CASSPTGNTEAFF,TRBJ1-1,-,-,TRBV7-2
TGTGCCAGCAGCCTCTCGGGAGTTCGGGAAAAACTGTTTTTT,CASSLSGVREKLFF,TRBJ1-4,-,few,TRBV3-1/TRBV3-2
TGTGCCAGCAGTGCTCCCTGGGGGGACAGGGGACGATCACCCCTCCACTTT,CASSAPWGDRGRSPLHF,TRBJ1-6,TRBD1,-,TRBV6-2/TRBV6-3
TGTGCCAGCAGCCTCCCGGGACTAGCCGAGCAGTACTTC,CASSLPGLAEQYF,TRBJ2-7,TRBD2,once,TRBV7-2
TGTGCCAGCAGCCGGGAGGACACTGAAGCTTTCTTT,CASSREDTEAFF,TRBJ1-1,-,-,TRBV7-9
TGTGCCAGCTCACCATCGCGGGGACCGAACACTGAAGCTTTCTTT,CASSPSRGPNTEAFF,TRBJ1-1,-,-,TRBV18
TGTGCCAGCAGTCCGACACCCGGGACTAGGGATAACACAGATACGCAGTATTTT,CASSPTPGTRDNTDTQYF,TRBJ2-3,TRBD2,-,TRBV28
TGTGCCAGCAGTTACTCGGGACAGGGGAATCAGCCCCAGCATTTT,CASSYSGQGNQPQHF,TRBJ1-5,TRBD1,few,TRBV6-5
TGTGCCAGCAGCTCGGGACTAGCGGGTGCTTACAATGAGCAGTTCTTC,CASSSGLAGAYNEQFF,TRBJ2-1,TRBD2,-,TRBV5-4
TGTGCCAGCAGCCCTGGACAGGTCCAAGAGACCCAGTACTTC,CASSPGQVQETQYF,TRBJ2-5,TRBD1,-,TRBV7-8
TGCAGTGCTAGTCGGGGAGCTAATGAAAAACTGTTTTTT,CSASRGANEKLFF,TRBJ1-4,-,-,TRBV20-1
TGCGCCAGCAGCCAATTGAAGGGGGCGCAAGGGGCCAACGTCCTGACTTTC,CASSQLKGAQGANVLTF,TRBJ2-6,TRBD1,-,TRBV4-3
TGCGCCAGCAGTCAATCGTACAGGGCCCCTCGCAATCAGCCCCAGCATTTT,CASSQSYRAPRNQPQHF,TRBJ1-5,-,once,TRBV23-1
TGTGCCAGCAGCCGCTGGTCGGGGAAGGCAGACTCCTACGAGCAGTACTTC,CASSRWSGKADSYEQYF,TRBJ2-7,-,-,TRBV5-8
TGTGCCAGCAGCCCCCTAATGCGGGAGGGCCGCGAGACCCAGTACTTC,CASSPLMREGRETQYF,TRBJ2-5,TRBD2,-,TRBV5-4
TGTGCCAGCAGCGACAGGGGGAACACAGATACGCAGTATTTT,CASSDRGNTDTQYF,TRBJ2-3,TRBD1,-,TRBV7-9
TGTGCCATCTTCGGACTAGCGGGCGCGAACACCGGGGAGCTGTTTTTT,CAIFGLAGANTGELFF,TRBJ2-2,TRBD2,-,TRBV10-3
TGTGCCAGCAGTTACTCGCCAGGAAAAGAGACCCAGTACTTC,CASSYSPGKETQYF,TRBJ2-5,-,-,TRBV6-2/TRBV6-3
TGTGCCATCAGTGAGGTAGCGGGGGAGACCCAGTACTTC,CAISEVAGETQYF,TRBJ2-5,TRBD2,once,TRBV10-3
TGCGCCAGCAGCTTGGACTGGGCGGAAAAACTGTTTTTT,CASSLDWAEKLFF,TRBJ1-4,-,-,TRBV5-1
TGTGCTAGTGGTTTGGTACCCCCAGGTGAAGCTTTCTTT,CASGLVPPGEAFF,TRBJ1-1,-,-,TRBV12-5